The 9 T cell receptor beta chains listed next were all sequenced from one sample in a study of blood T cell repertoires in COVID-19. Some clones are missing from TCRdb's copy, which holds only in-frame ones; the method was immunoSEQ multiplex PCR. The sample shows about 120,000 clones, 55% to 75% of them seen only once. The sample consisted of peripheral blood. Every receptor here comes from a woman aged 65 to 85 with acute or convalescent COVID-19.

The chain employs TRBV27 and TRBJ1-2; no reliable D call. Between the trimmed V and J ends, which lost 5 bases and 4 bases, there was a span of 11 bases. The CDR3 extends over 13 amino acids. Germline V gene sequence: CDR1 MNHEY, CDR2 SMNVEV (reference sequence). CDR3 loop: CASSNDGGYGYTF. CDR3 DNA sequence: TGTGCCAGCAGTAACGACGGAGGCTATGGCTACACCTTC.

V gene TRBV18 combines with J gene TRBJ2-1; 7 bases match TRBD2. The CDR3 has 16 residues. The V gene end was trimmed by 3 bases and the J gene end by 4 bases; junction bases not matched to a gene: 9. The germline V gene encodes CDR1 KGHSH and CDR2 LQKENI. This chain's CDR3 is CASSPPGLGRYNEQFF. The DNA of the CDR3 is TGTGCCAGCTCACCTCCCGGACTCGGGAGGTACAATGAGCAGTTCTTC. The full variable domain, in which reference TRBV18 and TRBJ2-1 provide the parts outside the CDR3, is NAGVMQNPRHLVRRRGQEARLRCSPMKGHSHVYWYRQLPEEGLKFMVYLQKENIIDESGMPKERFSAEFPKEGPSILRIQQVVRGDSAAYFCASSPPGLGRYNEQFFGPGTRLTVL.

V is TRBV19 and J is TRBJ1-5; TRBD1 agrees at 7 bases. With 6 bases clipped from V and 5 bases from J, the junction kept 10 bases outside the gene matches. Germline assignment: CDR1 LNHDA and CDR2 SQIVND (reference sequence). CDR3 size: 15 residues. As DNA, the CDR3 is TGTGCCAGTAGCTCTGACAGGGAAGCGGATCAGCCCCAGCATTTT. Its protein is CASSSDREADQPQHF.

The genes are TRBV12-3 or TRBV12-4 and TRBJ2-1; D is undetermined. The CDR3 is 13 residues long. V lost 2 bases to trimming and J lost 6 bases, with 8 bases between them. The CDR3 here is CASSLPPRNEQFF. The CDR3 DNA follows: TGTGCCAGCAGTTTACCCCCGCGCAATGAGCAGTTCTTC.

The chain joins TRBV6-5 to TRBJ2-2; D is uncertain. The CDR3 contains 14 residues. Germline CDR1 MNHEY, CDR2 SVGAGI. V dropped 4 bases and J dropped 4 bases, with 10 bases sitting between them. The CDR3 DNA follows: TGTGCCAGCAGTTTTCAGGCAAGCACCGGGGAGCTGTTTTTT. It specifies CASSFQASTGELFF.

The chain uses TRBV27 and TRBJ1-1, with 8 bases matching TRBD1. Germline V gives CDR1 MNHEY, CDR2 SMNVEV (reference sequence). V trimming: 5 bases; J trimming: 5 bases; junction bases outside the gene matches: 16. The CDR3 runs to 17 residues. CDR3 region: CASSPDLRGRASTEAFF. The CDR3 bases are TGTGCCAGCAGTCCTGACCTCAGGGGGCGCGCAAGTACTGAAGCTTTCTTT.

The chain combines TRBV6-5 with TRBJ1-6, with a possible D match to TRBD1 (5 bases). CDR3 length equals 14 residues. V lost 7 bases, J lost 5 bases, and 12 bases lay in between. The germline V gene has CDR1 MNHEY and CDR2 SVGAGI. The CDR3 here is CASTLTANNSPLHF. The CDR3 DNA is TGTGCCAGCACCCTGACAGCAAATAATTCACCCCTCCACTTT.

The gene calls are TRBV5-8 and TRBJ1-1, with 11 bases aligning to TRBD1. CDR1 and CDR2 from the germline V gene are SGHTS and YDEGEE. The CDR3 sequence is 15 residues long. Trimming removed 0 bases from V and 4 bases from J; junction bases left unmatched: 2. CDR3 in DNA: TGTGCCAGCAGCTTGGGGGGGACAGGGGGCACTGAAGCTTTCTTT. This encodes CASSLGGTGGTEAFF. Combining the CDR3 with reference TRBV5-8 and TRBJ1-1 gives the whole variable domain EAGVTQSPTHLIKTRGQQATLRCSPISGHTSVYWYQQALGLGLQFLLWYDEGEERNRGNFPPRFSGRQFPNYSSELNVNALELEDSALYLCASSLGGTGGTEAFFGQGTRLTVV.

The genes are TRBV3-1 (or the pseudogene TRBV3-2) and TRBJ2-3; possibly TRBD2 for D (6 bases). The V end was cut by 4 bases, the J end by 3 bases, with 14 bases between. Germline V lookup: CDR1 LGHDT, CDR2 YNNKEL (reference sequence). The CDR3 extends over 15 amino acids. CDR3 loop: CASSPSTLATDTQYF. Written as DNA, the CDR3 is TGTGCCAGCAGCCCTTCCACCCTAGCGACAGATACGCAGTATTTT.